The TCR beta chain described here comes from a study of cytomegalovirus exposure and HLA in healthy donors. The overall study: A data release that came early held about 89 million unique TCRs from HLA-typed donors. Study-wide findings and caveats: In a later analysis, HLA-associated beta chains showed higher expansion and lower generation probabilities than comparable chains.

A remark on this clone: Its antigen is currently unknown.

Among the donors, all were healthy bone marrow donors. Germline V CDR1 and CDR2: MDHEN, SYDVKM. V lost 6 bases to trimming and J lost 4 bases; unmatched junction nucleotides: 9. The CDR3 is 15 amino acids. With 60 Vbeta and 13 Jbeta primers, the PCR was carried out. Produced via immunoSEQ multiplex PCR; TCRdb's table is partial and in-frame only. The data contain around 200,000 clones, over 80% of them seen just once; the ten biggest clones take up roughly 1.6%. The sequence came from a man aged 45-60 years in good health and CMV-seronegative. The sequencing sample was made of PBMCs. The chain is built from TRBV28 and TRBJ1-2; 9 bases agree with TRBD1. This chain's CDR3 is CASRGGQGLLYGYTF. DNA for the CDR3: TGTGCCAGCAGAGGGGGACAGGGCTTACTCTATGGCTACACCTTC.